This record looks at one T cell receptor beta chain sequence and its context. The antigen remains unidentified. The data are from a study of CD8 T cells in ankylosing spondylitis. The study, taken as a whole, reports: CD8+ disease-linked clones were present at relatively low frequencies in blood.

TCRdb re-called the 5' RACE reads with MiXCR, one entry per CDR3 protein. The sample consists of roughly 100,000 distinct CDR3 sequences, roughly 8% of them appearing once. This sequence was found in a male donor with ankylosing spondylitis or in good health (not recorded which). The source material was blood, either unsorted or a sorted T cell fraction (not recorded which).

CDR3 nucleotide sequence: TGTGCCAGCAGGTCGACAGCAAGCACAGATACGCAGTATTTT. Translating gives CASRSTASTDTQYF. This chain connects TRBV7-2 to TRBJ2-3, with TRBD1 as a possible D gene (5 bases). Germline lookup yields CDR1 SGHTA and CDR2 FQGNSA. Between the trimmed V and J ends, which lost 6 bases and 0 bases, there was a span of 10 bases. The CDR3 contains 14 residues.